A selection of T cell receptor beta chains follows, all from one sample in a study of blood T cells in healthy people across ages. TCRdb recomputed calls from the 5' RACE reads with MiXCR, one row per CDR3 protein. The sample yields around 1,500,000 distinct CDR3 sequences, 28% seen once. The sequenced sample was blood. These receptors all stem from a woman aged 25-40 years in good health. Both conserved end residues are part of each CDR3. Each record gives: clone size, CDR3 length, J gene, D gene, V gene, CDR3 protein, CDR3 DNA. A D gene is named only where the DNA matches it firmly. Rows may omit the clone size; those that give it use once, few, many or a size class.

clone_size: .; cdr3_length: 16; j_call: TRBJ2-1; d_call: TRBD2; v_call: TRBV5-1; cdr3_aa: CASSLGGSGIYNKQFF; cdr3_nt: TGCGCCAGCAGCTTGGGAGGTAGCGGGATCTACAATAAGCAGTTCTTC
clone_size: .; cdr3_length: 16; j_call: TRBJ2-1; d_call: TRBD1; v_call: TRBV18; cdr3_aa: CASSPTGTGPYNEQFF; cdr3_nt: TGTGCCAGCTCACCAACCGGGACAGGGCCCTACAATGAGCAGTTCTTC
clone_size: .; cdr3_length: 14; j_call: TRBJ2-7; d_call: .; v_call: TRBV19; cdr3_aa: CASSSTENPYEQYF; cdr3_nt: TGTGCCAGTAGTTCCACAGAGAACCCCTACGAGCAGTACTTC
clone_size: .; cdr3_length: 14; j_call: TRBJ1-1; d_call: .; v_call: TRBV7-9; cdr3_aa: CASSPGVTFTEAFF; cdr3_nt: TGTGCCAGCAGCCCAGGGGTAACGTTTACTGAAGCTTTCTTT
clone_size: many; cdr3_length: 13; j_call: TRBJ2-5; d_call: .; v_call: TRBV6-5; cdr3_aa: CASSYSRVETQYF; cdr3_nt: TGTGCCAGCAGTTACTCCAGGGTAGAGACCCAGTACTTC
clone_size: .; cdr3_length: 14; j_call: TRBJ2-5; d_call: .; v_call: TRBV9; cdr3_aa: CASSDKQGGETQYF; cdr3_nt: TGTGCCAGCAGCGACAAACAGGGAGGAGAGACCCAGTACTTC
clone_size: few; cdr3_length: 15; j_call: TRBJ2-1; d_call: .; v_call: TRBV12-3/TRBV12-4; cdr3_aa: CASSLWPGSRNEQFF; cdr3_nt: TGTGCCAGCAGTTTATGGCCGGGGTCAAGAAATGAGCAGTTCTTC
clone_size: .; cdr3_length: 15; j_call: TRBJ1-2; d_call: .; v_call: TRBV6-5; cdr3_aa: CASSETDGANYGYTF; cdr3_nt: TGTGCCAGCAGTGAAACGGACGGAGCTAACTATGGCTACACCTTC
clone_size: .; cdr3_length: 16; j_call: TRBJ2-7; d_call: TRBD2; v_call: TRBV20-1; cdr3_aa: CGARDPLAGDYNEQYF; cdr3_nt: TGCGGTGCTAGAGATCCCCTAGCGGGGGACTACAATGAGCAGTACTTC
clone_size: .; cdr3_length: 14; j_call: TRBJ2-4; d_call: .; v_call: TRBV20-1; cdr3_aa: CSATLGGTKNIQYF; cdr3_nt: TGCAGTGCCACCCTCGGCGGGACCAAAAACATTCAGTACTTC
clone_size: .; cdr3_length: 13; j_call: TRBJ2-3; d_call: .; v_call: TRBV7-3; cdr3_aa: CASSFTTGDTQYF; cdr3_nt: TGTGCCAGCAGCTTTACCACTGGAGATACGCAGTATTTT
clone_size: .; cdr3_length: 15; j_call: TRBJ1-6; d_call: .; v_call: TRBV11-2; cdr3_aa: CASSLGVGRGSPLHF; cdr3_nt: TGTGCCAGCAGCTTAGGGGTGGGCCGCGGATCACCCCTCCACTTT
clone_size: many; cdr3_length: 13; j_call: TRBJ2-5; d_call: .; v_call: TRBV25-1; cdr3_aa: CASSEYGRETQYF; cdr3_nt: TGTGCCAGCAGTGAATATGGGAGGGAGACCCAGTACTTC
clone_size: many; cdr3_length: 15; j_call: TRBJ1-4; d_call: TRBD1; v_call: TRBV5-1; cdr3_aa: CASSAGQATNEKLFF; cdr3_nt: TGCGCCAGCAGCGCCGGACAGGCAACTAATGAAAAACTGTTTTTT
clone_size: many; cdr3_length: 14; j_call: TRBJ2-1; d_call: TRBD1; v_call: TRBV3-1; cdr3_aa: CASSPFRTGAEQFF; cdr3_nt: TGTGCCAGCAGCCCCTTCAGGACAGGGGCTGAGCAGTTCTTC
clone_size: few; cdr3_length: 14; j_call: TRBJ1-2; d_call: .; v_call: TRBV20-1; cdr3_aa: CSASQWTRSRSYTF; cdr3_nt: TGCAGTGCTAGTCAGTGGACACGGAGTCGTAGCTACACCTTC
clone_size: .; cdr3_length: 14; j_call: TRBJ2-7; d_call: .; v_call: TRBV29-1; cdr3_aa: CSAPGGTSCNEQYF; cdr3_nt: TGCAGCGCCCCGGGCGGGACCTCCTGCAATGAGCAGTACTTC
clone_size: .; cdr3_length: 13; j_call: TRBJ1-4; d_call: .; v_call: TRBV6-5; cdr3_aa: CASAGARSEKLFF; cdr3_nt: TGTGCCAGCGCAGGGGCGAGGAGTGAAAAACTGTTTTTT
clone_size: many; cdr3_length: 13; j_call: TRBJ2-5; d_call: .; v_call: TRBV7-3; cdr3_aa: CASSSKGGETQYF; cdr3_nt: TGTGCCAGCAGCTCCAAGGGGGGGGAGACCCAGTACTTC
clone_size: once; cdr3_length: 17; j_call: TRBJ2-1; d_call: TRBD2; v_call: TRBV2; cdr3_aa: CASSGPNLAGGYNAQFF; cdr3_nt: TGTGCCAGCAGTGGGCCGAATCTAGCGGGAGGCTACAATGCGCAGTTCTTC
clone_size: many; cdr3_length: 14; j_call: TRBJ2-1; d_call: TRBD2; v_call: TRBV20-1; cdr3_aa: CSARVASGGYEQFF; cdr3_nt: TGCAGTGCTAGAGTGGCTAGCGGGGGTTATGAGCAGTTCTTC
clone_size: .; cdr3_length: 20; j_call: TRBJ2-1; d_call: TRBD2; v_call: TRBV9; cdr3_aa: CASSPRPGLAANPPYNEQFF; cdr3_nt: TGTGCCAGCAGCCCAAGACCGGGACTAGCGGCAAACCCCCCCTACAATGAGCAGTTCTTC
clone_size: .; cdr3_length: 15; j_call: TRBJ1-6; d_call: TRBD1; v_call: TRBV28; cdr3_aa: CASSNRDRGRSPLHF; cdr3_nt: TGTGCCAGCAGTAACAGGGACAGGGGAAGGTCACCCCTCCACTTT
clone_size: few; cdr3_length: 14; j_call: TRBJ2-3; d_call: .; v_call: TRBV28; cdr3_aa: CASRRSQGGDTQYF; cdr3_nt: TGTGCCAGCCGAAGGAGTCAGGGGGGAGATACGCAGTATTTT
clone_size: .; cdr3_length: 13; j_call: TRBJ2-2; d_call: .; v_call: TRBV11-2; cdr3_aa: CASSIYPRVELFF; cdr3_nt: TGTGCCAGCAGTATATACCCAAGGGTTGAGCTGTTTTTT
clone_size: .; cdr3_length: 15; j_call: TRBJ2-3; d_call: TRBD2; v_call: TRBV4-2; cdr3_aa: CASSQVTSGTDTQYF; cdr3_nt: TGTGCCAGCAGCCAAGTGACTAGCGGGACAGATACGCAGTATTTT
clone_size: many; cdr3_length: 15; j_call: TRBJ2-1; d_call: TRBD2; v_call: TRBV9; cdr3_aa: CASSVSGRAMDEQFF; cdr3_nt: TGTGCCAGCAGCGTTAGCGGGAGGGCCATGGATGAGCAGTTCTTC
clone_size: .; cdr3_length: 13; j_call: TRBJ1-2; d_call: .; v_call: TRBV12-3/TRBV12-4; cdr3_aa: CASSLLPGPGYTF; cdr3_nt: TGTGCCAGCAGTCTACTACCAGGGCCTGGCTACACCTTC
clone_size: many; cdr3_length: 12; j_call: TRBJ2-7; d_call: .; v_call: TRBV20-1; cdr3_aa: CSLQGLRNEQYF; cdr3_nt: TGCAGCCTCCAAGGGTTACGGAACGAGCAGTACTTC
clone_size: few; cdr3_length: 15; j_call: TRBJ2-7; d_call: TRBD1; v_call: TRBV5-1; cdr3_aa: CASSSYPGTGDEQYF; cdr3_nt: TGCGCCAGCAGCTCGTATCCCGGGACAGGCGACGAGCAGTACTTC
clone_size: .; cdr3_length: 15; j_call: TRBJ1-5; d_call: TRBD1; v_call: TRBV27; cdr3_aa: CASSRDRASNQPQHF; cdr3_nt: TGTGCCAGCAGTCGAGACAGGGCTAGCAATCAGCCCCAGCATTTT
clone_size: few; cdr3_length: 15; j_call: TRBJ2-3; d_call: .; v_call: TRBV12-3/TRBV12-4; cdr3_aa: CASSFGGPRTDTQYF; cdr3_nt: TGTGCCAGCAGTTTCGGAGGGCCGAGGACAGATACGCAGTATTTT
clone_size: .; cdr3_length: 13; j_call: TRBJ2-3; d_call: .; v_call: TRBV2; cdr3_aa: CASSDFGTDTQYF; cdr3_nt: TGTGCCAGCAGTGACTTTGGGACAGATACGCAGTATTTT
clone_size: many; cdr3_length: 19; j_call: TRBJ2-1; d_call: TRBD2; v_call: TRBV20-1; cdr3_aa: CSARVGSNTIAGGRNEQFF; cdr3_nt: TGCAGTGCTAGAGTCGGGTCAAACACCATAGCGGGAGGCCGCAATGAGCAGTTCTTC
clone_size: .; cdr3_length: 15; j_call: TRBJ1-2; d_call: .; v_call: TRBV7-7; cdr3_aa: CASSYPPRGADGYTF; cdr3_nt: TGTGCCAGCAGCTATCCCCCGCGGGGGGCGGATGGCTACACCTTC
clone_size: few; cdr3_length: 14; j_call: TRBJ2-7; d_call: TRBD2; v_call: TRBV27; cdr3_aa: CASSYAGGPVEQYF; cdr3_nt: TGTGCCAGCAGTTATGCGGGAGGGCCGGTCGAGCAGTACTTC
clone_size: many; cdr3_length: 14; j_call: TRBJ2-7; d_call: TRBD2; v_call: TRBV5-1; cdr3_aa: CASSLAGATYEQYF; cdr3_nt: TGCGCCAGCAGCCTAGCGGGAGCCACCTACGAGCAGTACTTC
clone_size: few; cdr3_length: 16; j_call: TRBJ2-1; d_call: TRBD1; v_call: TRBV4-3; cdr3_aa: CASSQVGQGAENEQFF; cdr3_nt: TGCGCCAGCAGCCAAGTCGGGCAGGGGGCGGAGAATGAGCAGTTCTTC
clone_size: .; cdr3_length: 14; j_call: TRBJ2-6; d_call: .; v_call: TRBV30; cdr3_aa: CAAFGGSGANVLTF; cdr3_nt: TGTGCCGCCTTCGGCGGCTCTGGGGCCAACGTCCTGACTTTC
clone_size: .; cdr3_length: 14; j_call: TRBJ2-2; d_call: .; v_call: TRBV20-1; cdr3_aa: CSASNSGGTGELFF; cdr3_nt: TGCAGTGCTAGCAATAGCGGAGGCACCGGGGAGCTGTTTTTT
clone_size: few; cdr3_length: 15; j_call: TRBJ2-7; d_call: TRBD2; v_call: TRBV7-2; cdr3_aa: CASNQQAGGPYEQYF; cdr3_nt: TGTGCCAGCAACCAACAAGCGGGAGGACCCTACGAGCAGTACTTC
clone_size: .; cdr3_length: 14; j_call: TRBJ2-2; d_call: .; v_call: TRBV2; cdr3_aa: CASSVEDSTGELFF; cdr3_nt: TGTGCCAGCAGCGTAGAGGACAGCACCGGGGAGCTGTTTTTT
clone_size: few; cdr3_length: 12; j_call: TRBJ1-1; d_call: .; v_call: TRBV7-2; cdr3_aa: CASSSQSFEAFF; cdr3_nt: TGTGCCAGCAGCTCCCAATCCTTTGAAGCTTTCTTT
clone_size: few; cdr3_length: 16; j_call: TRBJ2-3; d_call: TRBD2; v_call: TRBV3-1; cdr3_aa: CASSQGLGSRTDTQYF; cdr3_nt: TGTGCCAGCAGCCAGGGACTAGGTTCCCGCACAGATACGCAGTATTTT
clone_size: many; cdr3_length: 12; j_call: TRBJ2-3; d_call: .; v_call: TRBV20-1; cdr3_aa: CSAVQGTDTQYF; cdr3_nt: TGCAGTGCCGTGCAGGGTACAGATACGCAGTATTTT
clone_size: few; cdr3_length: 14; j_call: TRBJ2-7; d_call: TRBD1; v_call: TRBV6-6; cdr3_aa: CACGQDRGFHEQYF; cdr3_nt: TGTGCCTGCGGTCAGGACAGGGGATTCCACGAGCAGTACTTC